These 15 T cell receptor beta chains were sequenced from one sample in a study of blood T cell repertoires in COVID-19. Produced via immunoSEQ multiplex PCR; TCRdb's table is partial and in-frame only. Of over 70,000 clones listed, more than 75% were seen once; the top ten hold approximately 11%. The sequenced material came from peripheral blood. These receptors were collected from a man between 60 and 75 years old with COVID-19, enrolled during active disease.

The chain couples TRBV6-5 to TRBJ2-7, with D possibly matching TRBD2 (6 bases). Per germline, CDR1 MNHEY and CDR2 SVGAGI. The CDR3 runs 13 residues. Trimming cost V 7 bases and J 3 bases, with 13 bases left between them. CDR3 DNA: TGTGCCAGCATCCTTCGGGGAGGCTACGAGCAGTACTTC. Protein product: CASILRGGYEQYF.

This chain links TRBV10-2 with TRBJ1-5, with 8 bases aligning to TRBD1. The CDR3 consists of 17 residues. V trimming: 1 base; J trimming: 0 bases; junction bases outside the gene matches: 5. The germline gives CDR1 WSHSY, CDR2 SAAADI. The CDR3, as DNA: TGCGCCAGCAGTGAGTTGGGACAGGACTATAGCAATCAGCCCCAGCATTTT. Amino acids: CASSELGQDYSNQPQHF.

This clone was recorded once. The chain joins TRBV5-1 to TRBJ2-1; TRBD1 matches 9 bases. The CDR3 runs 16 residues. The germline gives CDR1 SGHRS, CDR2 YFSETQ. V dropped 6 bases and J dropped 0; count of bases not matched to a gene: 7. The chain's CDR3 is CASNVDRGSSYNEQFF. The CDR3 nucleotides read TGCGCCAGCAACGTGGACAGGGGCAGCTCCTACAATGAGCAGTTCTTC.

V and J are TRBV5-4 and TRBJ1-1; TRBD1 might be the D (6 bases). Deletions cut 0 bases from V and 5 bases from J, with 14 bases between. This CDR3 has 15 residues. The germline gives CDR1 SGHNT, CDR2 YYREEE (reference sequence). The CDR3 bases are TGTGCCAGCAGCTTGGGAGGTATAGGGGGAACTGAAGCTTTCTTT. It encodes CASSLGGIGGTEAFF.

The genes are TRBV5-1 and TRBJ2-3; 10 bases fit TRBD2. Losses at the gene ends were 1 base for V and 1 base for J; bases not matched to a gene: 6. CDR1 SGHRS and CDR2 YFSETQ come from the germline V gene. This CDR3 comprises 17 residues. The CDR3 here is CASSLQASGSGTDTQYF. The CDR3, as DNA: TGCGCCAGCAGCTTGCAGGCTAGCGGGAGTGGCACAGATACGCAGTATTTT.

This sequence joins TRBV6-5 and TRBJ2-3; TRBD1 matches at 9 bases. Trimming took 1 base from V and 3 from J; bases not matched to a gene: 2. CDR3 length: 15 residues. Germline V gene lookup returns CDR1 MNHEY and CDR2 SVGAGI. CDR3 in amino acids: CASSYLGTGTDTQYF. In DNA, the CDR3 is TGTGCCAGCAGTTACTTAGGGACAGGGACAGATACGCAGTATTTT.

This clone came up once. V usage is TRBV5-4 and J usage is TRBJ1-1; the D is unclear. The ends were cut back, 0 bases at V and 5 bases at J, with 11 bases in the middle. The length of the CDR3 is 14 residues. The V gene's germline CDR1 is SGHNT and CDR2 YYREEE (reference sequence). For the CDR3, the DNA is TGTGCCAGCAGCTTGGGAGGAGGGAGAACTGAAGCTTTCTTT. This codes for CASSLGGGRTEAFF.

The CDR3, as DNA: TGCGCCAGCAGTCAAGACAGGAGACGATGGTACGAGCAGTACTTC. Translated, it gives CASSQDRRRWYEQYF. The chain links TRBV23-1 to TRBJ2-7; possible D gene TRBD1, 6 bases. TRBV23-1 is given ORF status, its function remaining uncertain. The germline V and J ends were trimmed by 2 bases and 4 bases, with 15 bases remaining between them. This CDR3 has 15 residues.

This chain uses TRBV9 with TRBJ2-7; 10 nucleotides match TRBD2. In germline, CDR1 is SGDLS, CDR2 YYNGEE. The CDR3 loop spans 15 amino acids. V shed 0 bases and J 2 bases; nucleotides not matched to a gene: 2. The CDR3 protein is CASSVDTSGTYEQYF. DNA of the CDR3: TGTGCCAGCAGCGTAGACACTAGCGGGACCTACGAGCAGTACTTC.

The J gene is TRBJ1-6, the V gene TRBV27, with TRBD1 identical over 7 bases. Germline lookup yields CDR1 MNHEY and CDR2 SMNVEV (reference sequence). V lost 10 bases and J lost 4; bases outside the gene matches: 7. The CDR3 sequence is 14 residues long. The CDR3 sequence is CATSPGQYNSPLHF. CDR3 in DNA: TGTGCCACCTCCCCGGGACAGTATAATTCACCCCTCCACTTT.

The V gene is TRBV5-1, the J gene TRBJ2-3, with D possibly TRBD2 on 5 matching bases. CDR1 SGHRS and CDR2 YFSETQ come from the germline V gene. This CDR3 region has 15 residues. Trimming pared 6 bases from V and 2 bases from J, leaving 16 bases between. CDR3 bases: TGCGCCAGCACTTCCGGGGTCCGGATCACAGATACGCAGTATTTT. Protein product: CASTSGVRITDTQYF.

The V gene is TRBV6-5, the J gene TRBJ2-1, with D tentatively TRBD2 (6 bases). CDR1 is MNHEY, CDR2 SVGAGI, per germline. With 5 bases removed from V and 5 bases from J, the gap between germline ends came to 13 bases. The CDR3 spans 14 residues. CDR3 protein: CASSNSGLNNEQFF. As DNA, the CDR3 is TGTGCCAGCAGTAATTCGGGACTCAACAATGAGCAGTTCTTC.

V and J are TRBV27 and TRBJ2-7; tentative D call: TRBD1 (5 bases). V was pared by 7 bases and J by 6 bases, with 19 bases between. CDR3 size: 14 residues. CDR1 and CDR2 from the germline V gene are MNHEY and SMNVEV (reference sequence). CDR3 sequence (DNA): TGTGCCAGCATGCCTTGGCAGGGAAACTTCGAGCAGTACTTC. Amino acid sequence: CASMPWQGNFEQYF.

This clone was counted once. The rearrangement links TRBV9 to TRBJ2-3; TRBD1 is a possible D gene (6 bases). CDR1 is SGDLS, CDR2 YYNGEE, per germline. Trimming left V 0 bases short and J 5 bases short, with 13 bases between. This CDR3 region has 15 residues. The chain's CDR3 is CASSVVDSFVDTQYF. CDR3 DNA: TGTGCCAGCAGCGTAGTGGACAGCTTCGTAGATACGCAGTATTTT.

The chain employs TRBV19 and TRBJ1-5; tentative D call: TRBD1 (6 bases). This CDR3 contains 17 residues. V lost 5 bases and J 0 bases, leaving 17 bases between the germline ends. CDR1 is LNHDA and CDR2 is SQIVND in the germline V gene (reference sequence). The CDR3 protein is CASSSTEGTPSNQPQHF. The CDR3 DNA reads TGTGCCAGTAGTTCCACTGAAGGGACACCTAGCAATCAGCCCCAGCATTTT.